This section outlines one TCR beta chain sequence together with its context. Antigen: not known. TCRdb re-called the reads with MiXCR, one entry per CDR3 protein. There are some 130,000 distinct CDR3 sequences in the sample; about 24% occur only once, and about a third lies in the top ten. Trimming took 3 bases from V and 1 from J, leaving 9 bases between them. Germline lookup yields CDR1 DFQATT and CDR2 SNEGSKA (reference sequence). The CDR3 totals 13 residues. This sample stems from a study of T cell repertoires in cytomegalovirus infection. Study results and caveats: The study found HLA-C-restricted CMV-specific TCR beta clonotypes dominating the ex vivo response.

V is TRBV20-1 and J is TRBJ1-1, with a tentative D call TRBD1 (5 bases). The TCR sequence derives from a human donor in good health (CMV status not recorded). Some clones in this sample may be carry-over from other donors' samples. Sequencing was carried out using PBMCs, sequenced either directly or after in vitro stimulation (not recorded which). CDR3 in amino acids: CSASDSQNTEAFF. The DNA of the CDR3 is TGCAGTGCTAGTGACAGCCAGAACACTGAAGCTTTCTTT.